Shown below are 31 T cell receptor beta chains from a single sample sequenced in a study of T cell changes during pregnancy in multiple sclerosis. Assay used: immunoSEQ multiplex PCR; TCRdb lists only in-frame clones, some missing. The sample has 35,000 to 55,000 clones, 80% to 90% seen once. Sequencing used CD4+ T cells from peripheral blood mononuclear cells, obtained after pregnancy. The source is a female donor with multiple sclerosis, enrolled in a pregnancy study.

As DNA, the CDR3 is TGTGCCTGGAGTGTGGCAGCGGTATCAAGCTCCTACAATGAGCAGTTCTTC. It specifies CAWSVAAVSSSYNEQFF. The V gene is TRBV30, the J gene TRBJ2-1; tentatively, D is TRBD2 (5 bases). This CDR3 has 17 amino acids. Deletions cut 0 bases from V and 0 bases from J, with 15 bases between. The germline gives CDR1 GTSNPN, CDR2 SVGIG (reference sequence). Filled out from reference TRBV30 and TRBJ2-1, the complete variable domain reads SQTIHQWPATLVQPVGSPLSLECTVEGTSNPNLYWYRQAAGRGLQLLFYSVGIGQISSEVPQNLSASRPQDRQFILSSKKLLLSDSGFYLCAWSVAAVSSSYNEQFFGPGTRLTVL.

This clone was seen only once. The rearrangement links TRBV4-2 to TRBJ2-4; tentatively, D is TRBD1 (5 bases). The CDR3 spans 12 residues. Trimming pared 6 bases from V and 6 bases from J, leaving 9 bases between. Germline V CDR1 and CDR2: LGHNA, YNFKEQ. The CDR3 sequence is CASRGQGNIQYF. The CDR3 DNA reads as TGTGCCAGCAGGGGCCAGGGAAACATTCAGTACTTC.

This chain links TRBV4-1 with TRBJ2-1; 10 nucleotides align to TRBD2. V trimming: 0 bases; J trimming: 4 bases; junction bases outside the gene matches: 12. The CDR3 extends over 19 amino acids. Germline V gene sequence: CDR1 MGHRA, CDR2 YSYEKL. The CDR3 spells CASSQDPGSGRALYNEQFF. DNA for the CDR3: TGCGCCAGCAGCCAAGATCCCGGCAGCGGGAGGGCCTTGTACAATGAGCAGTTCTTC.

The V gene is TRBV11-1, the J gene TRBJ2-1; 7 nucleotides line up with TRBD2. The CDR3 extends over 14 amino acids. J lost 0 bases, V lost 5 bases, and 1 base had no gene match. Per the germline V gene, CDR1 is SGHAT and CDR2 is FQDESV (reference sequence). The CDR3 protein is CASSGGSSYNEQFF. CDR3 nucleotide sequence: TGTGCCAGCAGCGGCGGGAGCTCCTACAATGAGCAGTTCTTC.

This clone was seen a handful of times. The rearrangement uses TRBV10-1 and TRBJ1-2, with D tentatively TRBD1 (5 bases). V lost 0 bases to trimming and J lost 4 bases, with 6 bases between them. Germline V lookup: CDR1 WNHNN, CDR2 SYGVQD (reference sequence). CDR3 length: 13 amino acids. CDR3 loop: CASSESGGYGYTF. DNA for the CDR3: TGCGCCAGCAGTGAGTCGGGGGGCTATGGCTACACCTTC.

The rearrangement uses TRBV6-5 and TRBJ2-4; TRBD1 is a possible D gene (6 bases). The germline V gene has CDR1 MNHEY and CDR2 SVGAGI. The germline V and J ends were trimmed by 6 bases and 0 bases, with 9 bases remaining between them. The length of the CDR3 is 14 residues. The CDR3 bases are TGTGCCAGCAGATCACAGGGAGCCAAAAACATTCAGTACTTC. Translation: CASRSQGAKNIQYF.

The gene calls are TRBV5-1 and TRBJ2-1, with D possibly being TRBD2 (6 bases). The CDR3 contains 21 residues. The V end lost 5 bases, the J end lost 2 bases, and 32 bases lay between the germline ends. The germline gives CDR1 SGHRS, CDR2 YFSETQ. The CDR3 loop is CASSFRSPPVGTGVPYNEQFF. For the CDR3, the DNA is TGCGCCAGCAGTTTCCGTTCCCCGCCAGTAGGGACGGGAGTCCCCTACAATGAGCAGTTCTTC.

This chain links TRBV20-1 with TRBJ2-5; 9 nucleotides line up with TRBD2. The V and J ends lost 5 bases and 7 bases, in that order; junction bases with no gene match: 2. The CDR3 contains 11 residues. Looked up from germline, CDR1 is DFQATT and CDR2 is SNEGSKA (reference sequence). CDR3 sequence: CSAEREVTQYF. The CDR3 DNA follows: TGCAGTGCTGAGCGGGAGGTGACCCAGTACTTC.

The CDR3 sequence: CAWDLARNEQFF. The CDR3 region has the DNA TGTGCCTGGGATTTAGCACGCAATGAGCAGTTCTTC. The V and J genes are TRBV30 and TRBJ2-1, with D unresolved. The CDR3 sequence is 12 residues long. Trimming removed 5 bases from V and 6 bases from J, with 11 bases in between. In germline, CDR1 is GTSNPN, CDR2 SVGIG (reference sequence).

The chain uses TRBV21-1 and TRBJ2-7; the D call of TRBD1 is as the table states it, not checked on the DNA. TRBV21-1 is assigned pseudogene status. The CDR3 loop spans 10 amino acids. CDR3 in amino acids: CASTGGEQYF. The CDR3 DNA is TGTGCCAGCACAGGGGGCGAGCAGTACTTC.

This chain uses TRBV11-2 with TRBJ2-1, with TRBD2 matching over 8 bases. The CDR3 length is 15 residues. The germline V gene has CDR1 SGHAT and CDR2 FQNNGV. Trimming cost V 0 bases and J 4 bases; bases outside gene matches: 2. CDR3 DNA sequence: TGTGCCAGCAGCTTAGAGAGCGGGGGTTACAATGAGCAGTTCTTC. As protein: CASSLESGGYNEQFF.

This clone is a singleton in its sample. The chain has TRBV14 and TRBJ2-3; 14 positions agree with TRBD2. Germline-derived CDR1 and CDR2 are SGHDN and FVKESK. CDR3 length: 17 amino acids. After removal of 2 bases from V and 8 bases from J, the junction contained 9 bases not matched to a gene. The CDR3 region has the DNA TGTGCCAGCAGCCAACAAACCGGACTAGCGGGAGGTAGTACGCAGTATTTT. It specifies CASSQQTGLAGGSTQYF. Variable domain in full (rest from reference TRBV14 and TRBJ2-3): EAGVTQFPSHSVIEKGQTVTLRCDPISGHDNLYWYRRVMGKEIKFLLHFVKESKQDESGMPNNRFLAERTGGTYSTLKVQPAELEDSGVYFCASSQQTGLAGGSTQYFGPGTRLTVL.

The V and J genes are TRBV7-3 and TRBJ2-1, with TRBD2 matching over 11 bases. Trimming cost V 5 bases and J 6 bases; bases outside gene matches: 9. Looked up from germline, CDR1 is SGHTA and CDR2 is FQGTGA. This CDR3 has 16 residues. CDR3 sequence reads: CASSLNGLAGGNEQFF. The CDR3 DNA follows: TGTGCCAGCAGCCTGAATGGTCTAGCGGGGGGCAATGAGCAGTTCTTC.

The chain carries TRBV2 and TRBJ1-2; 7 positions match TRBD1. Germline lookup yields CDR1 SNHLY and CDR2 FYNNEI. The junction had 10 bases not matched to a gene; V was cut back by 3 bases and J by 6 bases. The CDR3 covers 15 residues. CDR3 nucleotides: TGTGCCAGCAGTGATCGACAGGGATTTTTCGATGGCTACACCTTC. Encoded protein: CASSDRQGFFDGYTF.

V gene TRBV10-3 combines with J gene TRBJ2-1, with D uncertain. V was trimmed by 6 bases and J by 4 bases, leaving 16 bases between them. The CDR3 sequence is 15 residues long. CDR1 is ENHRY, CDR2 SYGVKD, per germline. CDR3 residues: CAIRLTRLGYNEQFF. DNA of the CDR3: TGTGCCATCAGGTTGACACGATTGGGTTACAATGAGCAGTTCTTC.

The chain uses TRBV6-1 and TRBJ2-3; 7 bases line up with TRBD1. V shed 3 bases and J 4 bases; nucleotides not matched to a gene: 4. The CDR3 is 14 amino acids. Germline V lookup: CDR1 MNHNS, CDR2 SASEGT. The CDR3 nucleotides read TGTGCCAGCAGTGATGACAGGGAAGCAGATACGCAGTATTTT. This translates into CASSDDREADTQYF.

CDR3 in amino acids: CASSSAPLPRLETQYF. The CDR3 nucleotides are TGTGCCAGCAGCTCCGCCCCACTTCCGAGGTTGGAGACCCAGTACTTC. The chain recombines TRBV9 with TRBJ2-5; D not resolved. The CDR3 has 16 residues. The germline gives CDR1 SGDLS, CDR2 YYNGEE. The V gene lost 4 bases and the J gene lost 5 bases, with 21 bases spanning the gap.

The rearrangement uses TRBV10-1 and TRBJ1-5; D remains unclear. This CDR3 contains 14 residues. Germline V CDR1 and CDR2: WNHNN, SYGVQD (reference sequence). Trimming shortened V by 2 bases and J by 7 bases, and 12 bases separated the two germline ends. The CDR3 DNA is TGCGCCAGCAGTGAGAGCGGTCGGGAGCAGCCCCAGCATTTT. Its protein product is CASSESGREQPQHF.

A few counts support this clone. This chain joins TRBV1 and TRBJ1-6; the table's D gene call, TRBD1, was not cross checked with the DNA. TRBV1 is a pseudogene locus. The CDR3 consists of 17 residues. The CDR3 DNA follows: TGCACCAGCAGCCAAGATTCGGTGCAGGGGGGTAATTCACCCCTCCACTTT. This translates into CTSSQDSVQGGNSPLHF.

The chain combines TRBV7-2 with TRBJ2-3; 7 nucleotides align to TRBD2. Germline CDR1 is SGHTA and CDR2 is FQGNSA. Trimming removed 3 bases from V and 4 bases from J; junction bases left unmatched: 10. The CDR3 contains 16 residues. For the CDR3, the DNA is TGTGCCAGCAGCTTGGGGTTAGCGGGTGGTGCAGATACGCAGTATTTT. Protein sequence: CASSLGLAGGADTQYF.

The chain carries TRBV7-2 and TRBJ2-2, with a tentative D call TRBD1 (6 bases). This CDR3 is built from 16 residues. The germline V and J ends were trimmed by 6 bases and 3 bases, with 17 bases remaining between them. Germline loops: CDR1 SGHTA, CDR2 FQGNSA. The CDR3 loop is CASSRPGTQYTGELFF. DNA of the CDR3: TGTGCCAGCAGTCGACCCGGGACACAGTACACCGGGGAGCTGTTTTTT.

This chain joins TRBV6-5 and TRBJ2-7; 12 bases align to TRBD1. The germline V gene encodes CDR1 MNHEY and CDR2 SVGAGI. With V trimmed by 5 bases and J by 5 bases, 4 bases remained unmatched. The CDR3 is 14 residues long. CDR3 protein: CASSRGTGGNEQYF. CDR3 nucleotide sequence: TGTGCCAGCAGTCGAGGGACAGGGGGCAACGAGCAGTACTTC.

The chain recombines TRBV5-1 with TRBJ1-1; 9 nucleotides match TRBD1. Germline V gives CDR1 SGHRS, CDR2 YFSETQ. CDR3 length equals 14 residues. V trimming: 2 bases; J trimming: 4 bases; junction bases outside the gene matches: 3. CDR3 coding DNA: TGCGCCAGCAGCTTACAGGGGGCCCCCACTGAAGCTTTCTTT. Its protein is CASSLQGAPTEAFF.

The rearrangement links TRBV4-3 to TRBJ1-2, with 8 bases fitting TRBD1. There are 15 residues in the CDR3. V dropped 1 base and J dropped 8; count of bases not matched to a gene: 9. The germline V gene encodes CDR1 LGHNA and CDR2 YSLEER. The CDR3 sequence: CASSQALAGGDGYTF. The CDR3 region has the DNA TGCGCCAGCAGCCAAGCTCTCGCAGGGGGCGACGGCTACACCTTC.

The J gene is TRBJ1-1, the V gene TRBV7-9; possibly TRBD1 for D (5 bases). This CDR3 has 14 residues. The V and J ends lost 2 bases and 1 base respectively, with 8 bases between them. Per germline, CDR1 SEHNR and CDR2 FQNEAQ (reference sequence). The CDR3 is CASSLRQTNTEAFF. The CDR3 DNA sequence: TGTGCCAGCAGCTTAAGACAGACGAACACTGAAGCTTTCTTT.

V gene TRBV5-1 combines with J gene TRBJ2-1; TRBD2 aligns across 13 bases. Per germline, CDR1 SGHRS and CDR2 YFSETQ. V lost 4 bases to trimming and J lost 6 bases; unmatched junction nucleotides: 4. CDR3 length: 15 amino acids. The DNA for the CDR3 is TGCGCCAGCAGCCCGGGACTAGCGGGATCCAATGAGCAGTTCTTC. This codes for CASSPGLAGSNEQFF. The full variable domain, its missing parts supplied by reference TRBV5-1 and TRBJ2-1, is KAGVTQTPRYLIKTRGQQVTLSCSPISGHRSVSWYQQTPGQGLQFLFEYFSETQRNKGNFPGRFSGRQFSNSRSEMNVSTLELGDSALYLCASSPGLAGSNEQFFGPGTRLTVL.

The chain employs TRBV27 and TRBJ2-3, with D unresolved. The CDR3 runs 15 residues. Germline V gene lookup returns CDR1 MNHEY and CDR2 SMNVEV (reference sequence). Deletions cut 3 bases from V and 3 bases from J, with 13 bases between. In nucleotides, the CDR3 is TGTGCCAGCAGTTTCTCGAACCAGGAAACAGATACGCAGTATTTT. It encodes CASSFSNQETDTQYF.

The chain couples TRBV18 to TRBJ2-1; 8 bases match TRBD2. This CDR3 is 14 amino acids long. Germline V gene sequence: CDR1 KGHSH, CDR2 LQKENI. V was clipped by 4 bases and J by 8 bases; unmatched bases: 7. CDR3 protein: CASSLWTSLDEQFF. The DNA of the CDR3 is TGTGCCAGCTCACTGTGGACTAGCCTTGATGAGCAGTTCTTC.

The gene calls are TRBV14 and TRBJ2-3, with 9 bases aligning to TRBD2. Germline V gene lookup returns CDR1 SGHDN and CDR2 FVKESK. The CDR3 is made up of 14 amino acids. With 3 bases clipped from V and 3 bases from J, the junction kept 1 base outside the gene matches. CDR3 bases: TGTGCCAGCAGCCAGCTAGCGGGAACAGATACGCAGTATTTT. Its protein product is CASSQLAGTDTQYF.

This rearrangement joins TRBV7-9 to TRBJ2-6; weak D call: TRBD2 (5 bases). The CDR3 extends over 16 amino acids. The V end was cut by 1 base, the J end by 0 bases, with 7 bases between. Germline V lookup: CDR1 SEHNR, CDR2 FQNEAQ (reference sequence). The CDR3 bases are TGTGCCAGCAGCTTAGACGGGATCTCTGGGGCCAACGTCCTGACTTTC. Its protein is CASSLDGISGANVLTF.

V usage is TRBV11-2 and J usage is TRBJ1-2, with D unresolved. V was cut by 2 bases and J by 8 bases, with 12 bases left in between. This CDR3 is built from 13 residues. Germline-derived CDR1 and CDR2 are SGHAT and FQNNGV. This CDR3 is CASSLSAVYGYTF. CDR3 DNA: TGTGCCAGCAGCTTATCGGCGGTCTACGGCTACACCTTC.